The 31 T cell receptor beta chains below come from one sample, sequenced in a study of control samples from healthy donors and cancer patients. Method: immunoSEQ multiplex PCR; TCRdb's copy keeps in-frame clones and lacks some. The sample has about 250,000 clones, around 79% seen once. The sequenced sample consisted of PBMCs. Receptors originate from a woman aged 55-75 years with lung cancer.

This clone was counted a single time. The chain uses TRBV19 and TRBJ2-4; 7 nucleotides align to TRBD1. The CDR3 contains 13 residues. Per germline, CDR1 LNHDA and CDR2 SQIVND (reference sequence). J was trimmed by 5 bases and V by 7 bases; bases with no gene match: 5. The CDR3 reads CASTDRWENIQYF. CDR3 nucleotides: TGTGCCAGTACGGACAGGTGGGAAAACATTCAGTACTTC.

The rearrangement links TRBV5-1 to TRBJ1-4; 7 nucleotides agree with TRBD1. Trimming at V came to 4 bases and at J to 0 bases, leaving 6 bases not matched to a gene. The V gene's germline CDR1 is SGHRS and CDR2 YFSETQ. The CDR3 sequence is 16 residues long. The CDR3 loop reads CASSVDRAATNEKLFF. The CDR3 nucleotides read TGCGCCAGCAGCGTCGACAGGGCTGCAACTAATGAAAAACTGTTTTTT.

This clone has just one count. The gene calls are TRBV6-5 and TRBJ1-1; 8 nucleotides agree with TRBD1. The CDR3 is 14 amino acids. Trimming removed 5 bases from V and 7 bases from J; junction bases left unmatched: 9. CDR1 and CDR2 from the germline V gene are MNHEY and SVGAGI. CDR3 sequence reads: CASSIGQGADEAFF. CDR3 bases: TGTGCCAGCAGTATAGGGCAGGGGGCTGATGAAGCTTTCTTT.

The genes are TRBV2 and TRBJ1-6; TRBD1 matches 12 bases. Germline V lookup: CDR1 SNHLY, CDR2 FYNNEI. J lost 9 bases, V lost 7 bases, and 13 bases had no gene match. This CDR3 is 17 amino acids long. In nucleotides, the CDR3 is TGTGCCAGCACCCAGAGGGGGACAGGGGGCGCTGGTTCACCCCTCCACTTT. As protein: CASTQRGTGGAGSPLHF.

The gene calls are TRBV10-1 and TRBJ2-3, with D tentatively TRBD2 (6 bases). The CDR3 consists of 16 residues. V lost 4 bases and J lost 6, with 20 bases in between. Germline-derived CDR1 and CDR2 are WNHNN and SYGVQD (reference sequence). The CDR3 is CASSGNSGLGGDTQYF. For the CDR3, the DNA is TGCGCCAGCAGTGGGAATAGCGGACTTGGGGGGGATACGCAGTATTTT.

The count of this clone is one. The chain links TRBV7-8 to TRBJ2-3, with TRBD2 as a possible D gene (5 bases). The V and J ends lost 4 bases and 0 bases respectively, with 14 bases between them. The germline CDR1 and CDR2 sequences are SGHVS and FQNEAQ. The CDR3 runs 16 residues. DNA of the CDR3: TGTGCCAGCAGCTCCTCGAGGAGCGGTAGCACAGATACGCAGTATTTT. Its protein is CASSSSRSGSTDTQYF.

This chain connects TRBV18 to TRBJ1-2; a possible D gene is TRBD1 (6 bases). Deletions cut 4 bases from V and 4 bases from J, with 10 bases between. The CDR3 totals 13 residues. CDR1 and CDR2 (germline): KGHSH, LQKENI. CDR3 in DNA: TGTGCCAGCTCACTGACAGGAAGCTATGGCTACACCTTC. It yields the protein CASSLTGSYGYTF.

The rearrangement links TRBV10-3 to TRBJ2-7; D is perhaps TRBD2 (6 bases). The germline CDR1 and CDR2 sequences are ENHRY and SYGVKD. The CDR3 has 12 amino acids. V was clipped by 10 bases and J by 6 bases, with 16 bases between them. CDR3 residues: CATNRGETEQYF. CDR3 DNA sequence: TGTGCCACAAACCGCGGGGAGACCGAGCAGTACTTC.

The gene calls are TRBV3-1 (or the pseudogene TRBV3-2) and TRBJ2-7; 11 positions match TRBD2. Germline V CDR1 and CDR2: LGHDT, YNNKEL (reference sequence). The CDR3 spans 15 residues. V was pared by 2 bases and J by 5 bases, with 5 bases of the junction left unmatched. CDR3 bases: TGTGCCAGCAGCCAACTTAGCGGGAGGGCCCACGAGCAGTACTTC. Protein: CASSQLSGRAHEQYF.

V and J are TRBV3-1 (or the pseudogene TRBV3-2) and TRBJ1-4, with 9 bases aligning to TRBD1. The germline CDR1 and CDR2 sequences are LGHDT and YNNKEL (reference sequence). The ends lost 1 base at V and 8 bases at J; junction bases unmatched: 14. The CDR3 extends over 18 amino acids. The CDR3 reads CASSQVLTGGLSKEKLFF. The CDR3 coding sequence is TGTGCCAGCAGCCAAGTTTTAACAGGGGGCTTAAGCAAAGAAAAACTGTTTTTT.

The rearrangement joins TRBV5-1 to TRBJ2-2, with 7 positions matching TRBD1. CDR1 is SGHRS and CDR2 is YFSETQ in the germline V gene. This CDR3 has 16 amino acids. Unmatched junction bases numbered 6, after V lost 4 bases and J lost 0 bases. CDR3 region: CASSEGQSANTGELFF. The CDR3, as DNA: TGCGCCAGCAGCGAGGGACAGAGCGCGAACACCGGGGAGCTGTTTTTT.

The chain combines TRBV5-6 with TRBJ1-5; a possible D gene is TRBD1 (6 bases). Germline CDR1 reads SGHDT; CDR2 reads YYEEEE. The CDR3 spans 14 residues. The V end was cut by 7 bases, the J end by 6 bases, with 17 bases between. Here the CDR3 reads CASGMGADSQPQHF. As DNA, the CDR3 is TGTGCCAGCGGCATGGGGGCAGATTCTCAGCCCCAGCATTTT.

The chain carries TRBV19 and TRBJ2-5; D may be TRBD1 or TRBD2 (5 bases each). The CDR3 contains 14 residues. V lost 4 bases to trimming and J lost 1 base, with 10 bases between them. The germline V gene has CDR1 LNHDA and CDR2 SQIVND (reference sequence). The CDR3 loop is CASSTPGTQETQYF. The CDR3 DNA sequence: TGTGCCAGTAGTACTCCCGGGACCCAAGAGACCCAGTACTTC.

This chain's CDR3 is CASHPRGLSGANVLTF. DNA of the CDR3: TGCGCCAGCCACCCGAGGGGCTTGTCTGGGGCCAACGTCCTGACTTTC. The J gene is TRBJ2-6, the V gene TRBV5-1; D is possibly TRBD1 or TRBD2 (5 bases each). CDR1 and CDR2 from the germline V gene are SGHRS and YFSETQ. CDR3 length: 16 residues. Trimming stripped 7 bases from V and 1 base from J, with 15 bases between.

In its sample, this clone was seen once. The rearrangement joins TRBV27 to TRBJ1-5; a weak D match, TRBD1 (6 bases). With 0 bases removed from V and 7 bases from J, the gap between germline ends came to 13 bases. Germline V gene sequence: CDR1 MNHEY, CDR2 SMNVEV (reference sequence). The CDR3 runs to 15 residues. The CDR3 coding sequence is TGTGCCAGCAGTTTATCGTCGGGGGGCAGACAGCCCCAGCATTTT. Residues: CASSLSSGGRQPQHF.

The rearrangement links TRBV18 to TRBJ1-1; no clear D. Germline CDR1 reads KGHSH; CDR2 reads LQKENI. Trimming pared 4 bases from V and 3 bases from J, leaving 15 bases between. The CDR3 has 15 residues. CDR3 residues: CASSRVYTPDTEAFF. The CDR3 bases are TGTGCCAGCTCACGAGTGTACACCCCGGACACTGAAGCTTTCTTT.

This sequence joins TRBV7-9 and TRBJ2-1; D uncertain. This CDR3 region has 11 residues. Looked up from germline, CDR1 is SEHNR and CDR2 is FQNEAQ (reference sequence). Trimming cost V 1 base and J 16 bases, with 11 bases left between them. CDR3 in amino acids: CASSLVYFNFF. Written as DNA, the CDR3 is TGTGCCAGCAGCTTAGTCTATTTCAATTTCTTC.

This chain joins TRBV5-1 and TRBJ1-1, with 7 bases fitting TRBD1. J gave up 4 bases and V 2 bases, and 5 bases lay outside the gene matches. The germline CDR1 and CDR2 sequences are SGHRS and YFSETQ. The CDR3 has 14 residues. CDR3 coding DNA: TGCGCCAGCAGCTTTCACAGGGGAGGCACTGAAGCTTTCTTT. Translation gives CASSFHRGGTEAFF.

The chain recombines TRBV11-2 with TRBJ2-1; TRBD2 aligns across 8 bases. Looked up from germline, CDR1 is SGHAT and CDR2 is FQNNGV. The CDR3 spans 16 residues. V was clipped by 3 bases and J by 3 bases; unmatched bases: 7. The CDR3 spells CASSFISGVIYNEQFF. CDR3 sequence (DNA): TGTGCCAGCAGCTTCATTAGCGGGGTGATCTACAATGAGCAGTTCTTC.

The chain has TRBV29-1 and TRBJ1-2; tentatively, D is TRBD1 (5 bases). Trimming removed 7 bases from V and 6 bases from J, with 12 bases in between. The germline V gene encodes CDR1 SQVTM and CDR2 ANQGSEA. This CDR3 region has 11 residues. Here the CDR3 reads CSARGGDGYTF. In DNA, the CDR3 is TGCAGCGCCCGCGGGGGAGATGGCTACACCTTC.

This sequence joins TRBV28 and TRBJ1-2; unclear D gene. Germline V gene lookup returns CDR1 MDHEN and CDR2 SYDVKM. Trimming cost V 4 bases and J 4 bases, with 13 bases left between them. The CDR3 contains 14 residues. CDR3 sequence reads: CASSSQNSGYGYTF. In nucleotides, the CDR3 is TGTGCCAGCAGTTCTCAGAATTCAGGCTATGGCTACACCTTC.

The CDR3 region is CASSLPGGPRGQFF. The CDR3 DNA is TGTGCCAGCAGCTTGCCCGGGGGCCCCCGCGGGCAGTTCTTC. The rearrangement uses TRBV5-4 and TRBJ2-1; TRBD1 or TRBD2 may be the D gene (6 bases each). This CDR3 has 14 residues. CDR1 and CDR2 from the germline V gene are SGHNT and YYREEE (reference sequence). V lost 1 base and J 12 bases, leaving 17 bases between the germline ends. Based on the CDR3 plus reference TRBV5-4 and TRBJ2-1, the full variable domain is ETGVTQSPTHLIKTRGQQVTLRCSSQSGHNTVSWYQQALGQGPQFIFQYYREEENGRGNFPPRFSGLQFPNYSSELNVNALELDDSALYLCASSLPGGPRGQFFGPGTRLTVL.

The chain carries TRBV5-1 and TRBJ1-1, with a weak D call TRBD1 (5 bases). V was pared by 4 bases and J by 1 base, with 14 bases between. The CDR3 totals 15 residues. CDR1 SGHRS and CDR2 YFSETQ come from the germline V gene. The CDR3 DNA sequence: TGCGCCAGCAGCGTGGGGGGACGGCCGAACACTGAAGCTTTCTTT. Translated, it gives CASSVGGRPNTEAFF.

V gene TRBV28 combines with J gene TRBJ2-7, with TRBD2 matching 11 bases. The trim removed 6 bases at V and 4 bases at J, leaving 2 bases unmatched. Germline V lookup: CDR1 MDHEN, CDR2 SYDVKM. The CDR3 is made up of 13 amino acids. The CDR3 sequence: CASSRTSGYEQYF. As DNA, the CDR3 is TGTGCCAGCAGCCGGACTAGCGGGTACGAGCAGTACTTC.

The chain carries TRBV10-1 and TRBJ2-7; no definite D call. CDR1 is WNHNN, CDR2 SYGVQD, per germline (reference sequence). The length of the CDR3 is 12 residues. The ends were cut back, 3 bases at V and 4 bases at J, with 7 bases in the middle. The CDR3 DNA sequence: TGCGCCAGCAGTGACGGCAGTTACGAGCAGTACTTC. Protein: CASSDGSYEQYF.

V is TRBV4-2 and J is TRBJ2-1, with 9 bases fitting TRBD2. The CDR3 length is 18 residues. The V gene's germline CDR1 is LGHNA and CDR2 YNFKEQ. After removal of 3 bases from V and 7 bases from J, the junction contained 16 bases not matched to a gene. The CDR3 loop is CASSQDPRLAGAGNEQFF. In DNA form, the CDR3 reads TGTGCCAGCAGCCAGGACCCCCGGTTAGCGGGGGCGGGGAATGAGCAGTTCTTC.

This clone was found once. This rearrangement joins TRBV14 to TRBJ2-2; 9 nucleotides line up with TRBD2. CDR1 is SGHDN and CDR2 is FVKESK in the germline V gene. V lost 4 bases and J lost 4; bases outside the gene matches: 19. The CDR3 has 20 amino acids. CDR3 nucleotide sequence: TGTGCCAGCAGCCGCGGGAGGGGGTTACCGGGGGAGCCGAGCACCGGGGAGCTGTTTTTT. This gives the protein CASSRGRGLPGEPSTGELFF.

This clone was detected a few times. The chain recombines TRBV7-2 with TRBJ1-3; D unclear. The CDR3 has 14 amino acids. Trimming removed 5 bases from V and 0 bases from J, with 8 bases in between. Germline lookup yields CDR1 SGHTA and CDR2 FQGNSA. CDR3 protein: CASSPQSSGNTIYF. CDR3 nucleotides: TGTGCCAGCAGCCCTCAGAGCTCTGGAAACACCATATATTTT.

The chain uses TRBV25-1 and TRBJ2-2, with D possibly being TRBD2 (5 bases). Trimming removed 6 bases from V and 5 bases from J, with 7 bases in between. The CDR3 covers 12 residues. Germline CDR1 reads MGHDK; CDR2 reads SYGVNS. DNA for the CDR3: TGTGCCAGCAGGAGGGAAACCGGGGAGCTGTTTTTT. Translating it yields CASRRETGELFF. Full variable domain (remainder filled in from reference TRBV25-1 and TRBJ2-2): EADIYQTPRYLVIGTGKKITLECSQTMGHDKMYWYQQDPGMELHLIHYSYGVNSTEKGDLSSESTVSRIRTEHFPLTLESARPSHTSQYLCASRRETGELFFGEGSRLTVL.

The chain has TRBV5-1 and TRBJ2-1, with 11 bases identical to TRBD2. The trim removed 0 bases at V and 7 bases at J, leaving 6 bases unmatched. The CDR3 spans 16 residues. Germline CDR1 SGHRS, CDR2 YFSETQ. The CDR3 loop reads CASSLALAGGGNEQFF. CDR3 DNA: TGCGCCAGCAGCTTGGCCCTAGCGGGAGGAGGAAATGAGCAGTTCTTC.

This clone has just one count. The rearrangement joins TRBV11-2 to TRBJ1-2; TRBD1 agrees at 10 bases. With 5 bases clipped from V and 5 bases from J, the junction kept 5 bases outside the gene matches. This CDR3 is 14 amino acids long. Germline values: CDR1 SGHAT, CDR2 FQNNGV. CDR3 DNA sequence: TGTGCCAGCAGCCTACGGGACAGGGGTTATGGCTACACCTTC. Translated: CASSLRDRGYGYTF. The whole variable domain, remainder taken from reference TRBV11-2 and TRBJ1-2, is EAGVAQSPRYKIIEKRQSVAFWCNPISGHATLYWYQQILGQGPKLLIQFQNNGVVDDSQLPKDRFSAERLKGVDSTLKIQPAKLEDSAVYLCASSLRDRGYGYTFGSGTRLTVV.